This T cell receptor beta chain was observed in a study of T-cell memory formation after mild COVID-19. Study information: TCR clustering was largely donor specific.

Using constant-segment primers, 5'RACE produced TCR alpha and TCR beta cDNA libraries carrying sample barcodes and UMIs. A single record per CDR3 protein comes from TCRdb applying MiXCR to the 5' RACE reads. The data hold some 48,000 distinct CDR3 sequences, with less than 35% observed a single time. The germline gives CDR1 SGHNT, CDR2 YENEEA. The CDR3 has 14 residues. Trimming cost V 4 bases and J 3 bases; bases outside gene matches: 3. This clonotype was picked up a small number of times. The TCR originated in a man in his late teens or twenties who had mild COVID-19 (a few samples of this study predate the infection). Cell type and time point are not known. The sample taken for sequencing was PBMCs or a T cell subset sorted from them (not recorded which). The gene calls are TRBV11-3 and TRBJ2-5; 9 bases map to TRBD1. CDR3 residues: CASSSRQGEETQYF. The CDR3 DNA reads TGTGCCAGCAGCTCCCGACAGGGGGAAGAGACCCAGTACTTC.